The next 8 T cell receptor beta chains were all read from a single sample in a study of graft-versus-host responses after intestinal transplantation. Their antigens remain unidentified. The method was immunoSEQ multiplex PCR; TCRdb's version includes in-frame clones alone and lacks a portion of them. The repertoire consists of 84,000 or so clones, with about nine tenths occurring once and the leading ten covering under 9.5%. The material was unstimulated CD8+ T cells sorted from spleen or lymph node cells, obtained before transplant. The receptors shown here come from a human donor who was the organ donor for an intestinal transplant.

The rearrangement joins TRBV28 to TRBJ2-2; 7 nucleotides align to TRBD1. V lost 1 base, J lost 1 base, and 3 bases stayed unmatched. In germline, CDR1 is MDHEN, CDR2 SYDVKM. The CDR3 runs 16 residues. CDR3: CASSLLGTENTGELFF. The CDR3 DNA sequence: TGTGCCAGCAGTTTATTGGGGACAGAGAACACCGGGGAGCTGTTTTTT.

V is TRBV30 and J is TRBJ1-1, with D perhaps matching TRBD1 (6 bases). V shed 0 bases and J shed 7 bases, with 9 bases lying between them. Germline V lookup: CDR1 GTSNPN, CDR2 SVGIG (reference sequence). The CDR3 covers 12 residues. CDR3 sequence reads: CAWSVDRFEAFF. The CDR3 DNA sequence: TGTGCCTGGAGTGTAGACAGGTTTGAAGCTTTCTTT.

This chain uses TRBV4-1 with TRBJ1-1, with D maybe TRBD1 (5 bases). Trimming removed 1 base at V and 5 bases at J, with 11 bases between. Germline loops: CDR1 MGHRA, CDR2 YSYEKL. This CDR3 has 14 amino acids. The CDR3 sequence: CASSQVTEGTEAFF. The CDR3 nucleotides are TGCGCCAGCAGCCAAGTAACCGAGGGGACTGAAGCTTTCTTT.

J is TRBJ2-1 and V is TRBV7-8, with a possible D match to TRBD2 (7 bases). In germline, CDR1 is SGHVS, CDR2 FQNEAQ. Trimming cost V 6 bases and J 7 bases, with 22 bases left between them. This CDR3 contains 16 residues. CDR3 region: CASSDRLGGAGNEQFF. CDR3 sequence (DNA): TGTGCCAGCAGTGACAGGTTGGGGGGGGCGGGGAATGAGCAGTTCTTC. Using reference TRBV7-8 and TRBJ2-1 for the parts outside the CDR3, the full variable domain is GAGVSQSPRYKVAKRGQDVALRCDPISGHVSLFWYQQALGQGPEFLTYFQNEAQLDKSGLPSDRFFAERPEGSVSTLKIQRTQQEDSAVYLCASSDRLGGAGNEQFFGPGTRLTVL.

The rearrangement uses TRBV5-1 and TRBJ2-3; 11 positions agree with TRBD1. The CDR3 runs to 15 residues. Germline loops: CDR1 SGHRS, CDR2 YFSETQ. Trimming at V came to 3 bases and at J to 3 bases, leaving 3 bases not matched to a gene. The CDR3 nucleotides read TGCGCCAGCAGCTCCGGACAGGGGGCTACAGATACGCAGTATTTT. Translating gives CASSSGQGATDTQYF.

The genes are TRBV10-3 and TRBJ2-7, with 7 bases aligning to TRBD1. Germline-derived CDR1 and CDR2 are ENHRY and SYGVKD. V shed 3 bases, J shed 1 base, and the junction held 6 bases outside the gene matches. The CDR3 is 15 residues long. CDR3 protein: CAISDSVTGSYEQYF. The CDR3 DNA is TGTGCCATCAGTGATTCCGTGACAGGGTCCTACGAGCAGTACTTC.

For this clone: Other DNA sequences in the same sample also yield this CDR3. The gene calls are TRBV7-8 and TRBJ1-1; D not resolved. Germline V gene data show CDR1 as SGHVS and CDR2 as FQNEAQ. Trimming removed 5 bases at V and 2 bases at J, with 9 bases between. This CDR3 region has 13 residues. In DNA form, the CDR3 reads TGTGCCAGCAGCCCAGGACCCAACACTGAAGCTTTCTTT. This gives the protein CASSPGPNTEAFF.

Points on this clone: Other DNA sequences from this sample encode an identical CDR3 as well. The chain couples TRBV7-9 to TRBJ1-2; perhaps TRBD1 as D (5 bases). With 4 bases removed from V and 1 base from J, the gap between germline ends came to 16 bases. Germline CDR1 SEHNR, CDR2 FQNEAQ (reference sequence). The CDR3 covers 16 residues. The DNA for the CDR3 is TGTGCCAGCAGCTCACCCCTCTACAGGCTTAACTATGGCTACACCTTC. Translated: CASSSPLYRLNYGYTF.